This is a list of T cell receptor beta chains from one sample in a study of cytomegalovirus exposure and HLA in healthy donors. Using immunoSEQ multiplex PCR, the repertoire was profiled, and TCRdb retains in-frame clones only, with some absent. The sample has about 220,000 clones, over 65% seen once; the top ten hold about 0.63%. The source material was PBMCs. All receptors come from a young man in good health and CMV-seronegative. Both conserved end residues are trimmed from each CDR3. Fields, in order: clone size, J gene, V gene, CDR3 protein. Size is stated for part of the rows, as once, few or many counts, or as a class when the clone is expanded.

-,TRBJ2-4,TRBV7-9,ASRSGDIQY
-,TRBJ2-1,TRBV29-1,SVERAGGSYNEQF
-,TRBJ2-3,TRBV7-8,ASSLGVAGGTDTQY
-,TRBJ2-7,TRBV28,ASSATDRRYEQY
-,TRBJ1-4,TRBV29-1,SVRSGANNEKLF
-,TRBJ2-2,TRBV7-3,ASSGPKPNTGELF
once,TRBJ1-2,TRBV5-4,ASSFTDSYYGYT
-,TRBJ2-1,TRBV20-1,ALAVYNEQF
-,TRBJ2-1,TRBV29-1,SVGQGPSSYNEQF
few,TRBJ1-2,TRBV19,ASSIALTDGYT